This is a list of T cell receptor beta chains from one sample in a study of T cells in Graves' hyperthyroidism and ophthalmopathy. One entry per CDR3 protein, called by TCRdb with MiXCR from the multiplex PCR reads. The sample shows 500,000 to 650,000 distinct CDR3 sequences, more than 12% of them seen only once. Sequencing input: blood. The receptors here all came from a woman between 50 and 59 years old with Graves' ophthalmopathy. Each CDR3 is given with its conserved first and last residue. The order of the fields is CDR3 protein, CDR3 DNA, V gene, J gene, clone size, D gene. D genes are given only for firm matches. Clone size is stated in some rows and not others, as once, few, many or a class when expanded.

CDR3 protein: CASSLEVPRESSYEQYF
CDR3 DNA: TGTGCCAGCAGCTTAGAGGTCCCGCGGGAGAGCTCCTACGAGCAGTACTTC
V gene: TRBV13
J gene: TRBJ2-7
clone size: many
D gene: TRBD2

CDR3 protein: CASSYSVGMNTEAFF
CDR3 DNA: TGTGCCAGCAGTTACTCGGTCGGTATGAACACTGAAGCTTTCTTT
V gene: TRBV6-5
J gene: TRBJ1-1
clone size: many
D gene: NA

CDR3 protein: CASSQGLVLQETQYF
CDR3 DNA: TGCGCCAGCAGCCAAGGGTTGGTACTCCAAGAGACCCAGTACTTC
V gene: TRBV4-1
J gene: TRBJ2-5
clone size: NA
D gene: NA

CDR3 protein: CASSLEGSSTDTQYF
CDR3 DNA: TGCGCCAGCAGCTTGGAAGGGTCTAGCACAGATACGCAGTATTTT
V gene: TRBV5-1
J gene: TRBJ2-3
clone size: many
D gene: NA

CDR3 protein: CASSLAGLAGIGTGELFF
CDR3 DNA: TGCGCCAGCAGCTTGGCTGGACTAGCGGGAATCGGAACCGGGGAGCTGTTTTTT
V gene: TRBV5-1
J gene: TRBJ2-2
clone size: many
D gene: TRBD2

CDR3 protein: CSARATRTSGRISYNEQFF
CDR3 DNA: TGCAGTGCTAGAGCTACGAGGACTAGCGGGAGAATTTCCTACAATGAGCAGTTCTTC
V gene: TRBV20-1
J gene: TRBJ2-1
clone size: NA
D gene: TRBD2

CDR3 protein: CASSPLAGAYNEQYF
CDR3 DNA: TGTGCCAGCAGCCCATTAGCGGGAGCCTACAATGAGCAGTACTTC
V gene: TRBV7-6
J gene: TRBJ2-7
clone size: NA
D gene: TRBD2

CDR3 protein: CASSQDSANEQFF
CDR3 DNA: TGTGCCAGCAGCCAAGATTCCGCCAATGAGCAGTTCTTC
V gene: TRBV4-2
J gene: TRBJ2-1
clone size: NA
D gene: NA

CDR3 protein: CASSAYGLAGDKDTQYF
CDR3 DNA: TGTGCCAGCAGCGCCTACGGACTAGCGGGAGACAAAGATACGCAGTATTTT
V gene: TRBV11-2
J gene: TRBJ2-3
clone size: NA
D gene: TRBD2

CDR3 protein: CAISRARTVQILDNSPLHF
CDR3 DNA: TGTGCCATCAGTAGGGCAAGGACCGTCCAAATTCTTGATAATTCACCCCTCCACTTT
V gene: TRBV10-3
J gene: TRBJ1-6
clone size: NA
D gene: NA

CDR3 protein: CASSLKARAVYGYTF
CDR3 DNA: TGTGCCAGCAGTTTAAAGGCGAGGGCAGTTTATGGCTACACCTTC
V gene: TRBV27
J gene: TRBJ1-2
clone size: many
D gene: NA

CDR3 protein: CSARVSTDTQYF
CDR3 DNA: TGCAGTGCTAGAGTTTCCACAGATACGCAGTATTTT
V gene: TRBV20-1
J gene: TRBJ2-3
clone size: many
D gene: NA

CDR3 protein: CASRDAGQGTEAFF
CDR3 DNA: TGTGCCAGCAGAGACGCAGGACAGGGAACTGAAGCTTTCTTT
V gene: TRBV2
J gene: TRBJ1-1
clone size: many
D gene: TRBD1

CDR3 protein: CASSFSLSRMNTEAFF
CDR3 DNA: TGTGCCAGCAGCTTCTCCCTCTCCCGGATGAACACTGAAGCTTTCTTT
V gene: TRBV28
J gene: TRBJ1-1
clone size: many
D gene: NA

CDR3 protein: CASGLAGGGTDTQYF
CDR3 DNA: TGTGCCAGCGGACTAGCGGGAGGCGGGACAGATACGCAGTATTTT
V gene: TRBV9
J gene: TRBJ2-3
clone size: NA
D gene: TRBD2

CDR3 protein: CASSSSGIPNYGYTF
CDR3 DNA: TGCGCCAGCAGCTCTTCGGGCATTCCTAACTATGGCTACACCTTC
V gene: TRBV5-1
J gene: TRBJ1-2
clone size: few
D gene: NA

CDR3 protein: CASSLANSDGYTF
CDR3 DNA: TGTGCCAGCAGCTTAGCTAATTCGGATGGCTACACCTTC
V gene: TRBV7-9
J gene: TRBJ1-2
clone size: many
D gene: NA

CDR3 protein: CASSSIFGLVLPYEQYF
CDR3 DNA: TGTGCCAGCAGCTCAATCTTTGGACTAGTCCTTCCCTACGAGCAGTACTTC
V gene: TRBV5-6
J gene: TRBJ2-7
clone size: few
D gene: TRBD2

CDR3 protein: CSARGGIAGYTF
CDR3 DNA: TGCAGTGCTAGAGGAGGGATAGCGGGCTACACCTTC
V gene: TRBV20-1
J gene: TRBJ1-2
clone size: NA
D gene: NA

CDR3 protein: CASSPSGSIGKTQYF
CDR3 DNA: TGTGCCAGCAGCCCTAGCGGCAGCATCGGGAAGACCCAGTACTTC
V gene: TRBV27
J gene: TRBJ2-5
clone size: many
D gene: TRBD2

CDR3 protein: CASSLAQGGYTF
CDR3 DNA: TGTGCCAGCAGCTTAGCCCAGGGAGGCTACACCTTC
V gene: TRBV11-2
J gene: TRBJ1-2
clone size: many
D gene: NA

CDR3 protein: CASSSLLAGLYNEQFF
CDR3 DNA: TGTGCCAGCAGCTCCCTACTAGCGGGACTGTACAATGAGCAGTTCTTC
V gene: TRBV7-9
J gene: TRBJ2-1
clone size: few
D gene: TRBD2

CDR3 protein: CASKGRGFNQPQHF
CDR3 DNA: TGTGCCAGCAAGGGGAGGGGATTCAATCAGCCCCAGCATTTT
V gene: TRBV2
J gene: TRBJ1-5
clone size: NA
D gene: NA

CDR3 protein: CASSLEWVAGDTDTQYF
CDR3 DNA: TGTGCCAGCAGCTTGGAGTGGGTAGCGGGAGACACAGATACGCAGTATTTT
V gene: TRBV5-8
J gene: TRBJ2-3
clone size: many
D gene: TRBD2

CDR3 protein: CASSGGGNPYEQYF
CDR3 DNA: TGTGCCAGCAGCGGAGGCGGGAATCCTTACGAGCAGTACTTC
V gene: TRBV9
J gene: TRBJ2-7
clone size: many
D gene: NA

CDR3 protein: CASSPRDRGRLDYGYTF
CDR3 DNA: TGTGCCAGCAGTCCCCGGGACAGGGGCCGATTAGACTATGGCTACACCTTC
V gene: TRBV6-1
J gene: TRBJ1-2
clone size: few
D gene: TRBD1

CDR3 protein: CASSSGTEDTYEQYF
CDR3 DNA: TGTGCCAGCAGTTCCGGGACCGAAGATACCTACGAGCAGTACTTC
V gene: TRBV12-3/TRBV12-4
J gene: TRBJ2-7
clone size: many
D gene: NA

CDR3 protein: CSAFLNEKLFF
CDR3 DNA: TGCAGTGCTTTCCTTAATGAAAAACTGTTTTTT
V gene: TRBV20-1
J gene: TRBJ1-4
clone size: few
D gene: NA

CDR3 protein: CANGPLDRSLNEQYF
CDR3 DNA: TGTGCCAACGGACCCCTGGACAGGTCTCTTAACGAGCAGTACTTC
V gene: TRBV27
J gene: TRBJ2-7
clone size: NA
D gene: TRBD1

CDR3 protein: CASSPSGSEKLFF
CDR3 DNA: TGCGCCAGCAGCCCCTCCGGTAGTGAAAAACTGTTTTTT
V gene: TRBV4-3
J gene: TRBJ1-4
clone size: NA
D gene: NA

CDR3 protein: CASSLSTPGAGSGANVLTF
CDR3 DNA: TGTGCCAGCAGCTTATCAACTCCGGGAGCAGGCTCTGGGGCCAACGTCCTGACTTTC
V gene: TRBV11-3
J gene: TRBJ2-6
clone size: many
D gene: NA

CDR3 protein: CASSYSSGRAGEQYF
CDR3 DNA: TGTGCCAGTAGTTACTCTAGCGGGAGAGCGGGCGAGCAGTACTTC
V gene: TRBV19
J gene: TRBJ2-7
clone size: few
D gene: TRBD2

CDR3 protein: CASSLARVSSYNEQFF
CDR3 DNA: TGTGCCAGCAGCTTAGCAAGGGTGTCCTCCTACAATGAGCAGTTCTTC
V gene: TRBV11-2
J gene: TRBJ2-1
clone size: NA
D gene: NA

CDR3 protein: CASSDSGIPRNEQFF
CDR3 DNA: TGTGCCAGCAGCGATAGCGGGATTCCGCGCAATGAGCAGTTCTTC
V gene: TRBV28
J gene: TRBJ2-1
clone size: many
D gene: TRBD2

CDR3 protein: CASSLATRSSGTSTDTQYF
CDR3 DNA: TGTGCCAGCAGCTTGGCCACCCGTTCTAGCGGGACTAGCACAGATACGCAGTATTTT
V gene: TRBV5-5
J gene: TRBJ2-3
clone size: NA
D gene: TRBD2

CDR3 protein: CATHSGRGSYNEQFF
CDR3 DNA: TGTGCCACCCACAGCGGGAGGGGTTCCTACAATGAGCAGTTCTTC
V gene: TRBV6-2/TRBV6-3
J gene: TRBJ2-1
clone size: many
D gene: TRBD2

CDR3 protein: CASMAEDTGELFF
CDR3 DNA: TGCGCCAGCATGGCGGAGGACACCGGGGAGCTGTTTTTT
V gene: TRBV5-1
J gene: TRBJ2-2
clone size: few
D gene: NA

CDR3 protein: CASSFPPGQGASLLYEQYF
CDR3 DNA: TGTGCCAGCAGCTTTCCCCCGGGACAGGGGGCTTCACTTCTCTACGAGCAGTACTTC
V gene: TRBV7-9
J gene: TRBJ2-7
clone size: NA
D gene: TRBD1

CDR3 protein: CASSFSRTGLETQYF
CDR3 DNA: TGTGCCAGCAGTTTTTCACGGACAGGGCTGGAGACCCAGTACTTC
V gene: TRBV28
J gene: TRBJ2-5
clone size: many
D gene: TRBD1

CDR3 protein: CSAQTGTDTQYF
CDR3 DNA: TGCAGTGCACAGACAGGGACAGATACGCAGTATTTT
V gene: TRBV20-1
J gene: TRBJ2-3
clone size: NA
D gene: TRBD1

CDR3 protein: CASSTPSGSYEQYF
CDR3 DNA: TGTGCCAGCAGTACGCCTAGCGGGAGTTACGAGCAGTACTTC
V gene: TRBV28
J gene: TRBJ2-7
clone size: many
D gene: TRBD2

CDR3 protein: CATSRTDRGPGNTIYF
CDR3 DNA: TGTGCCACCAGCAGAACCGACAGGGGCCCTGGAAACACCATATATTTT
V gene: TRBV15
J gene: TRBJ1-3
clone size: few
D gene: TRBD1

CDR3 protein: CASSSLPMDTQYF
CDR3 DNA: TGCGCCAGCAGTTCTCTGCCGATGGATACGCAGTATTTT
V gene: TRBV5-1
J gene: TRBJ2-3
clone size: many
D gene: NA

CDR3 protein: CASSYDSSTDTQYF
CDR3 DNA: TGTGCCAGCAGCTACGACTCGAGCACAGATACGCAGTATTTT
V gene: TRBV7-8
J gene: TRBJ2-3
clone size: few
D gene: NA

CDR3 protein: CASSRDRPNTEAFF
CDR3 DNA: TGTGCCAGCAGCAGGGACCGACCGAACACTGAAGCTTTCTTT
V gene: TRBV7-2
J gene: TRBJ1-1
clone size: many
D gene: NA

CDR3 protein: CATSDFRRGLLNEQFF
CDR3 DNA: TGTGCCACCAGTGATTTTCGCAGGGGGCTTCTCAATGAGCAGTTCTTC
V gene: TRBV24-1
J gene: TRBJ2-1
clone size: many
D gene: TRBD1

CDR3 protein: CASSVRNTEAFF
CDR3 DNA: TGTGCCAGCAGTGTAAGGAACACTGAAGCTTTCTTT
V gene: TRBV28
J gene: TRBJ1-1
clone size: many
D gene: NA

CDR3 protein: CASSLAVSSYEQYF
CDR3 DNA: TGTGCCAGCAGCCTGGCGGTTAGCTCCTACGAGCAGTACTTC
V gene: TRBV3-1
J gene: TRBJ2-7
clone size: many
D gene: NA

CDR3 protein: CASNLGTDTQYF
CDR3 DNA: TGTGCCAGCAACTTGGGGACAGATACGCAGTATTTT
V gene: TRBV28
J gene: TRBJ2-3
clone size: many
D gene: NA

CDR3 protein: CASSSLTSVSTDTQYF
CDR3 DNA: TGCGCCAGCAGCTCCTTAACTTCAGTTAGCACAGATACGCAGTATTTT
V gene: TRBV5-1
J gene: TRBJ2-3
clone size: many
D gene: NA

CDR3 protein: CSARRGSGRAKNIQYF
CDR3 DNA: TGCAGTGCTAGGAGGGGTAGCGGGAGAGCCAAAAACATTCAGTACTTC
V gene: TRBV20-1
J gene: TRBJ2-4
clone size: few
D gene: TRBD2

CDR3 protein: CASSFDRRQGFIQYF
CDR3 DNA: TGTGCCAGCAGCTTCGACCGACGACAGGGCTTCATTCAGTACTTC
V gene: TRBV7-2
J gene: TRBJ2-4
clone size: once
D gene: TRBD1

CDR3 protein: CASTGVLSYGYTF
CDR3 DNA: TGTGCCAGCACTGGGGTTCTAAGCTATGGCTACACCTTC
V gene: TRBV6-1
J gene: TRBJ1-2
clone size: few
D gene: NA